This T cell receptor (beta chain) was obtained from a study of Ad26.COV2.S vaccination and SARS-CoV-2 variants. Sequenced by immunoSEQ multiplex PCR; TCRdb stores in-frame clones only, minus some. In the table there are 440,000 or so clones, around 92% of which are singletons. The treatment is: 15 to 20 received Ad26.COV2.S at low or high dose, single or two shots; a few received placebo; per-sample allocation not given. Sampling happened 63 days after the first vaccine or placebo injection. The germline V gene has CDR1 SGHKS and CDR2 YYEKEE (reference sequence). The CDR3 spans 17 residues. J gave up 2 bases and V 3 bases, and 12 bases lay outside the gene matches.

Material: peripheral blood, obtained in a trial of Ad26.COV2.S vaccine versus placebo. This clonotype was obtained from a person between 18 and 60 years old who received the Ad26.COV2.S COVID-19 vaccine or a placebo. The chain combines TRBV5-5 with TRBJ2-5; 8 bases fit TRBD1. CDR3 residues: CASSSGKTGALQETQYF. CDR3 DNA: TGTGCCAGCAGCTCAGGGAAGACAGGGGCGTTACAAGAGACCCAGTACTTC. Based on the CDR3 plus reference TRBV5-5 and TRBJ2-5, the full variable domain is DAGVTQSPTHLIKTRGQQVTLRCSPISGHKSVSWYQQVLGQGPQFIFQYYEKEERGRGNFPDRFSARQFPNYSSELNVNALLLGDSALYLCASSSGKTGALQETQYFGPGTRLLVL.